One and the same sample provided the 2 T cell receptor beta chains below, sequenced in a study of regulatory T cells in long-lasting Graves disease. Arm-PCR of CDR3 regions and iRepertoire HTBI primers were used to build TCR beta libraries. Each CDR3 protein gets one entry after TCRdb re-called the multiplex PCR reads with MiXCR. The data hold around 480,000 distinct CDR3 sequences, with around 15% observed a single time. The time point is: newly diagnosed GD, antithyroid drugs for less than 3 months. RNA from PBMCs was the source of the TCR library. This sample also appeared in a second study, on T cells in Graves' hyperthyroidism and ophthalmopathy.

Sequenced material: peripheral blood mononuclear cells (PBMCs), taken at new diagnosis, from a patient treated with antithyroid drugs. The receptors here all came from a man in his forties with Graves disease.

A word on this clonotype: Relative to the germline gene, one junction end is altered; a read error may explain this. This chain joins TRBV7-8 and TRBJ2-7; 7 nucleotides match TRBD1. Germline V gene sequence: CDR1 SGHVS, CDR2 FQNEAQ. This CDR3 region has 12 residues. The CDR3 DNA is TGTGCCAGCAGTTGGGACAGCTACGGGCAGTACTTC. Translated, it gives CASSWDSYGQYF.

This clonotype showed up just a few times. It may be a read error: a sequence one base away is much more abundant. The chain joins TRBV12-3 or TRBV12-4 to TRBJ2-3, with 9 bases aligning to TRBD1. The J call is uncertain, as TRBJ2-7 better fits the DNA end. The CDR3 contains 16 residues. CDR3 amino acids: CASGSPDRGYPYEQYF. CDR3 DNA sequence: TGTGCCAGCGGTTCCCCGGACAGGGGATATCCCTACGAGCAGTACTTC.